The present entry profiles one TCR beta chain with its context. This PCR relied on a set of 60 Vbeta primers and 13 Jbeta primers. This table comes from immunoSEQ multiplex PCR, and its TCRdb copy is limited to in-frame clones, with some not included. The sample lists 30,000 or so clones, about 60% occurring once. The CDR3 is 14 residues long. Trimming at V came to 7 bases and at J to 4 bases, leaving 9 bases not matched to a gene. The germline V gene has CDR1 ENHRY and CDR2 SYGVKD. The data are from a study of cytomegalovirus exposure and HLA in healthy donors. Sequenced sample: PBMCs. The sequence came from a man aged 50 or older in good health and CMV-seropositive. The chain has TRBV10-3 and TRBJ1-1; 7 nucleotides align to TRBD1. The CDR3 region is CAINPDREGTEAFF. The CDR3 region has the DNA TGTGCCATCAACCCCGACAGGGAAGGCACTGAAGCTTTCTTT.